This T cell receptor (beta chain) was observed in a study of cytomegalovirus exposure and HLA in healthy donors. Sequencing was performed with immunoSEQ multiplex PCR; in TCRdb, only in-frame clones are kept and a portion is missing. The table lists 95,000 to 120,000 clones, roughly 88% of them singletons, with around 3.1% in the top ten. The CDR3 is 16 residues long. Trimming cost V 5 bases and J 2 bases; bases outside gene matches: 6. The germline V gene encodes CDR1 SEHNR and CDR2 FQNEAQ (reference sequence). The clonotype was recovered from a woman under 30 in good health and CMV-seronegative. The chain combines TRBV7-9 with TRBJ1-5; 10 nucleotides match TRBD1. Sample: PBMCs. This CDR3 reads CASSRGQGGGNQPQHF. CDR3 nucleotides: TGTGCCAGCAGCCGAGGACAGGGGGGGGGCAATCAGCCCCAGCATTTT.